A single sample gave rise to the 23 T cell receptor beta chains below, sequenced in a study of blood T cell repertoires in COVID-19. TCRdb's table, derived via immunoSEQ multiplex PCR, lists solely in-frame clones and lacks some. The sample has approximately 120,000 clones; roughly 80% are singletons. Input material: peripheral blood. The receptors were gathered from a human donor in a cohort sampled during active or convalescent COVID-19.

This chain links TRBV28 with TRBJ2-7; 8 bases match TRBD1. V gave up 2 bases and J gave up 5 bases; unmatched junction bases: 8. The CDR3 runs to 15 residues. From germline, CDR1 is MDHEN and CDR2 SYDVKM. Here the CDR3 reads CASSLSRQGSNEQYF. The CDR3, as DNA: TGTGCCAGCAGTTTAAGCCGACAGGGGAGCAACGAGCAGTACTTC.

The chain couples TRBV18 to TRBJ2-5; D is perhaps TRBD1 (6 bases). The CDR3 loop spans 15 amino acids. Trimming took 1 base from V and 4 from J, leaving 13 bases between them. The germline CDR1 and CDR2 sequences are KGHSH and LQKENI. The chain's CDR3 is CASSPRDRSTETQYF. The CDR3 DNA follows: TGTGCCAGCTCACCACGTGACAGGAGCACAGAGACCCAGTACTTC.

The chain is built from TRBV11-3 and TRBJ2-1; the D gene is possibly TRBD2 (6 bases). Trimming cost V 5 bases and J 4 bases, with 9 bases left between them. Germline-derived CDR1 and CDR2 are SGHNT and YENEEA. This CDR3 is 13 amino acids long. This CDR3 reads CASSGRNYNEQFF. The CDR3 DNA reads as TGTGCCAGCAGCGGGAGGAATTACAATGAGCAGTTCTTC.

The chain recombines TRBV5-8 with TRBJ2-7, with D possibly TRBD1 on 6 matching bases. The V end lost 4 bases, the J end lost 5 bases, and 22 bases lay between the germline ends. CDR1 is SGHTS and CDR2 is YDEGEE in the germline V gene. The CDR3 extends over 16 amino acids. Written as DNA, the CDR3 is TGTGCCAGCAGCATCACACCCGACAGGTTCAGGGACGAGCAGTACTTC. Protein product: CASSITPDRFRDEQYF.

This chain joins TRBV9 and TRBJ1-1; D not resolved. Germline CDR1 and CDR2: SGDLS and YYNGEE. This CDR3 is built from 14 residues. V was trimmed by 7 bases and J by 5 bases, leaving 18 bases between them. The CDR3 DNA sequence: TGTGCCAGCGGGAGGGAGGGAGTAGGAACTGAAGCTTTCTTT. This sequence encodes CASGREGVGTEAFF.

This clone was counted a single time. This chain joins TRBV15 and TRBJ1-5; D is ambiguous. CDR3 length: 14 residues. The germline V and J ends were trimmed by 0 bases and 0 bases, with 3 bases remaining between them. Germline CDR1 LNHNV, CDR2 YYDKDF (reference sequence). This CDR3 reads CATSRDSSNQPQHF. The CDR3 DNA reads as TGTGCCACCAGCAGAGATAGTAGCAATCAGCCCCAGCATTTT.

This sequence joins TRBV29-1 and TRBJ2-5, with 11 bases fitting TRBD2. The ends lost 6 bases at V and 7 bases at J; junction bases unmatched: 4. Germline CDR1 and CDR2: SQVTM and ANQGSEA. There are 12 residues in the CDR3. CDR3 in amino acids: CSVGTSGGTQYF. CDR3 DNA sequence: TGCAGCGTGGGGACTAGCGGTGGGACCCAGTACTTC. Together with reference TRBV29-1 and TRBJ2-5, the CDR3 gives the full variable domain: SAVISQKPSRDICQRGTSLTIQCQVDSQVTMMFWYRQQPGQSLTLIATANQGSEATYESGFVIDKFPISRPNLTFSTLTVSNMSPEDSSIYLCSVGTSGGTQYFGPGTRLLVL.

The rearrangement joins TRBV29-1 to TRBJ2-7; 7 bases line up with TRBD2. Germline CDR1 is SQVTM and CDR2 is ANQGSEA. V gave up 6 bases and J gave up 4 bases; unmatched junction bases: 3. The CDR3 totals 11 residues. The CDR3 loop is CSVTGGYEQYF. The CDR3 DNA is TGCAGCGTAACCGGGGGGTACGAGCAGTACTTC.

This sequence joins TRBV3-1 (or the pseudogene TRBV3-2) and TRBJ1-5, with a tentative D call TRBD1 (5 bases). The germline CDR1 and CDR2 sequences are LGHDT and YNNKEL (reference sequence). The CDR3 loop spans 16 amino acids. Trimming took 4 bases from V and 2 from J, leaving 15 bases between them. The CDR3 sequence: CASSPGPPGGNQPQHF. In DNA form, the CDR3 reads TGTGCCAGCAGCCCCGGCCCGCCGGGGGGCAATCAGCCCCAGCATTTT.

V gene TRBV5-6 combines with J gene TRBJ1-4, with 9 bases aligning to TRBD1. CDR3 length: 16 residues. Germline CDR1 reads SGHDT; CDR2 reads YYEEEE. The trim removed 3 bases at V and 2 bases at J, leaving 5 bases unmatched. The CDR3 region has the DNA TGTGCCAGCAGCTCGGGACAGGGTAGGACTAATGAAAAACTGTTTTTT. Its translation is CASSSGQGRTNEKLFF.

The chain employs TRBV7-2 and TRBJ2-7; 14 bases are a match to TRBD2. From germline, CDR1 is SGHTA and CDR2 FQGNSA. This CDR3 is built from 17 residues. V gave up 4 bases and J gave up 2 bases; unmatched junction bases: 7. Written as DNA, the CDR3 is TGTGCCAGCAGCTGGGGACTAGCGGGAGCGGGGACCTACGAGCAGTACTTC. Translation gives CASSWGLAGAGTYEQYF. Full variable domain (remainder filled in from reference TRBV7-2 and TRBJ2-7): GAGVSQSPSNKVTEKGKDVELRCDPISGHTALYWYRQSLGQGLEFLIYFQGNSAPDKSGLPSDRFSAERTGGSVSTLTIQRTQQEDSAVYLCASSWGLAGAGTYEQYFGPGTRLTVT.

This clone was counted between two and nine times. This chain uses TRBV4-1 with TRBJ2-4; D gene unclear. The CDR3 has 15 amino acids. Trimming left V 2 bases short and J 0 bases short, with 8 bases between. In germline, CDR1 is MGHRA, CDR2 YSYEKL. The CDR3 DNA follows: TGCGCCAGCAGCCAATCCCAACTAGCCAAAAACATTCAGTACTTC. It yields the protein CASSQSQLAKNIQYF.

The gene calls are TRBV9 and TRBJ2-2, with 8 bases that match TRBD1. V was clipped by 0 bases and J by 4 bases; unmatched bases: 8. The CDR3 is made up of 17 amino acids. Germline V CDR1 and CDR2: SGDLS, YYNGEE. Written as DNA, the CDR3 is TGTGCCAGCAGCGTAGGTGCGCAGGGGGCTGGCACCGGGGAGCTGTTTTTT. Amino acids: CASSVGAQGAGTGELFF.

This clone was counted once. J is TRBJ1-6 and V is TRBV30; D is undetermined. Trimming took 5 bases from V and 0 from J, leaving 14 bases between them. Per the germline V gene, CDR1 is GTSNPN and CDR2 is SVGIG (reference sequence). The CDR3 is 16 amino acids. Written as DNA, the CDR3 is TGTGCCTGGGGGCCGAACTACGCCTCCTATAATTCACCCCTCCACTTT. Translation: CAWGPNYASYNSPLHF. Full variable domain (rest looked up from reference TRBV30 and TRBJ1-6): SQTIHQWPATLVQPVGSPLSLECTVEGTSNPNLYWYRQAAGRGLQLLFYSVGIGQISSEVPQNLSASRPQDRQFILSSKKLLLSDSGFYLCAWGPNYASYNSPLHFGNGTRLTVT.

The chain joins TRBV11-2 to TRBJ1-1; D unclear. Between the trimmed V and J ends, which lost 5 bases and 4 bases, there was a span of 17 bases. Germline V gene data show CDR1 as SGHAT and CDR2 as FQNNGV. The CDR3 length is 15 residues. Written as DNA, the CDR3 is TGTGCCAGCAGCCATTTAGCCCCAAGAGGCACTGAAGCTTTCTTT. Encoded protein: CASSHLAPRGTEAFF.

The V gene is TRBV7-2, the J gene TRBJ2-5; D is possibly TRBD1 (6 bases). Germline-derived CDR1 and CDR2 are SGHTA and FQGNSA. The CDR3 is 14 amino acids. V gave up 5 bases and J gave up 5 bases, with 15 bases separating them. The CDR3 protein is CASSPHGGEETQYF. For the CDR3, the DNA is TGTGCCAGCAGCCCTCATGGGGGCGAGGAGACCCAGTACTTC.

The chain links TRBV29-1 to TRBJ2-7; 11 bases match TRBD1. Germline assignment: CDR1 SQVTM and CDR2 ANQGSEA. V gave up 3 bases and J gave up 9 bases; unmatched junction bases: 10. This CDR3 contains 14 residues. Written as DNA, the CDR3 is TGCAGCGTTGAGCTCTGGACAGGGGGCAGGGTGCAGTACTTC. It is translated as CSVELWTGGRVQYF.

This clone was counted a few times. The chain employs TRBV7-3 and TRBJ2-2; TRBD2 matches at 8 bases. Germline V gene sequence: CDR1 SGHTA, CDR2 FQGTGA. This CDR3 spans 17 amino acids. V lost 4 bases, J lost 1 base, and 8 bases stayed unmatched. The CDR3 reads CASSYSPAGVNTGELFF. The CDR3 nucleotides are TGTGCCAGCAGCTATTCCCCAGCGGGGGTGAACACCGGGGAGCTGTTTTTT.

V gene TRBV28 combines with J gene TRBJ2-7, with TRBD1 matching 9 bases. J lost 3 bases, V lost 5 bases, and 8 bases had no gene match. The CDR3 has 15 residues. From germline, CDR1 is MDHEN and CDR2 SYDVKM. In DNA, the CDR3 is TGTGCCAGCAGTACCTCCGGGACAGGGCTCTACGAGCAGTACTTC. Amino acids: CASSTSGTGLYEQYF.

The V call is TRBV4-3, the J call TRBJ2-1, with D possibly being TRBD1 (6 bases). Germline-derived CDR1 and CDR2 are LGHNA and YSLEER. V was cut by 3 bases and J by 6 bases, with 18 bases left in between. The length of the CDR3 is 16 residues. CDR3 in amino acids: CASSQDSSGILNEQFF. The CDR3 DNA follows: TGCGCCAGCAGCCAGGACAGCTCCGGAATACTCAATGAGCAGTTCTTC.

This chain uses TRBV27 with TRBJ2-7; perhaps TRBD1 as D (5 bases). Trimming left V 2 bases short and J 6 bases short, with 11 bases between. Looked up from germline, CDR1 is MNHEY and CDR2 is SMNVEV (reference sequence). The length of the CDR3 is 13 residues. This CDR3 reads CASSLRQGREQYF. The CDR3 DNA reads TGTGCCAGCAGTTTACGGCAGGGTCGCGAGCAGTACTTC.

V usage is TRBV2 and J usage is TRBJ2-6; maybe TRBD1 (6 bases). V was trimmed by 6 bases and J by 1 base, leaving 10 bases between them. The CDR3 has 15 amino acids. Germline V gene data show CDR1 as SNHLY and CDR2 as FYNNEI. The CDR3 loop reads CASRRTGSGANVLTF. The CDR3, as DNA: TGTGCCAGCAGACGCACAGGGTCTGGGGCCAACGTCCTGACTTTC.

V is TRBV6-5 and J is TRBJ2-5; 7 bases align to TRBD1. Losses at the gene ends were 6 bases for V and 5 bases for J; bases not matched to a gene: 6. The germline V gene has CDR1 MNHEY and CDR2 SVGAGI. The CDR3 extends over 13 amino acids. CDR3 DNA: TGTGCCAGCAGCCACGGACAGGCGGAGACCCAGTACTTC. This gives the protein CASSHGQAETQYF.